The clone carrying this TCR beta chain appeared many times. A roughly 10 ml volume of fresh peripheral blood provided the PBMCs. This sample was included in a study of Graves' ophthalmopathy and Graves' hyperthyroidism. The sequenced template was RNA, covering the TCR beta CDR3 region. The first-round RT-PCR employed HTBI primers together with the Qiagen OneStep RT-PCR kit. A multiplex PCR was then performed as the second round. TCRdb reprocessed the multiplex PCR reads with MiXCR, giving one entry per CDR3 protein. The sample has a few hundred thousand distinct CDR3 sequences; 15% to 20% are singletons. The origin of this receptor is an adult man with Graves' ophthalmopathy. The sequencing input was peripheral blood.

The CDR3 coding sequence is TGTGCCAGCAGCTTAGTCACAGGGATATCGCAGTATTTT. Translation: CASSLVTGISQYF. The V call is TRBV7-8, the J call TRBJ2-3; TRBD1 might be the D (6 bases). Trimming took off 1 base at V and 10 bases at J, with 12 bases between the two ends. The CDR3 extends over 13 amino acids. The germline V gene encodes CDR1 SGHVS and CDR2 FQNEAQ.